This T cell receptor (beta chain) was sequenced during a study of cytomegalovirus exposure and HLA in healthy donors. 13 Jbeta primers and 60 Vbeta primers were used for the PCR. TCRdb's table, derived via immunoSEQ multiplex PCR, lists solely in-frame clones and lacks some. Of about 130,000 clones listed, about 80% are singletons. The sample comprised PBMCs. The TCR was taken from a man younger than 45 in good health and CMV-seronegative.

CDR3 coding DNA: TGTGCCAGCAGCCCGATCCGACAGGGGCCCCTCCACTTT. Translating it yields CASSPIRQGPLHF. The rearrangement uses TRBV5-6 and TRBJ1-6; 8 bases are a match to TRBD1. The CDR3 contains 13 residues. V lost 4 bases to trimming and J lost 13 bases; unmatched junction nucleotides: 7. CDR1 is SGHDT and CDR2 is YYEEEE in the germline V gene.